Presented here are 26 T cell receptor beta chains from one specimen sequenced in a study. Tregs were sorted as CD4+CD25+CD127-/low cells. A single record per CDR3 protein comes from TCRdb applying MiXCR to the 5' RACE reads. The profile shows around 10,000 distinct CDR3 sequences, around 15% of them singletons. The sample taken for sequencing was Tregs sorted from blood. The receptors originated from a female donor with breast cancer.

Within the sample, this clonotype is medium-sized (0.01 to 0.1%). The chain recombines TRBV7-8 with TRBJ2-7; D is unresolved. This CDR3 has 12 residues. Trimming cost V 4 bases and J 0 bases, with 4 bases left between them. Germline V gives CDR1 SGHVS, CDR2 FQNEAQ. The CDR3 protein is CASSSSSYEQYF. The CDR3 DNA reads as TGTGCCAGCAGCTCTTCCTCCTACGAGCAGTACTTC. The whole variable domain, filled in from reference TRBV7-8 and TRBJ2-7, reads GAGVSQSPRYKVAKRGQDVALRCDPISGHVSLFWYQQALGQGPEFLTYFQNEAQLDKSGLPSDRFFAERPEGSVSTLKIQRTQQEDSAVYLCASSSSSYEQYFGPGTRLTVT.

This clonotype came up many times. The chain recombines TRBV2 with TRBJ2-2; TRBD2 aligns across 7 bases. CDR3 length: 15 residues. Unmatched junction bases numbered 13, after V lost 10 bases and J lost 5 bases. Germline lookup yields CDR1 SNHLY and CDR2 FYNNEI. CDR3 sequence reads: CATQGRDYRTGELFF. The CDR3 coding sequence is TGTGCCACCCAAGGGCGGGACTACAGGACCGGGGAGCTGTTTTTT.

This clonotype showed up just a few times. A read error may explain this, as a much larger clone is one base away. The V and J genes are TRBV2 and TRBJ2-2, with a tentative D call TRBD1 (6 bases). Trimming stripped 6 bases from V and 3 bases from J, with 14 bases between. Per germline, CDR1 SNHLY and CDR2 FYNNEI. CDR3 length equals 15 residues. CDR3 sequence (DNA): TGTGCCAGCAGCGCGACAAACAGGGACACCGGGGAGCTGTTTTTT. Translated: CASSATNRDTGELFF. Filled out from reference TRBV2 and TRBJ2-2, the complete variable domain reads EPEVTQTPSHQVTQMGQEVILRCVPISNHLYFYWYRQILGQKVEFLVSFYNNEISEKSEIFDDQFSVERPDGSNFTLKIRSTKLEDSAMYFCASSATNRDTGELFFGEGSRLTVL.

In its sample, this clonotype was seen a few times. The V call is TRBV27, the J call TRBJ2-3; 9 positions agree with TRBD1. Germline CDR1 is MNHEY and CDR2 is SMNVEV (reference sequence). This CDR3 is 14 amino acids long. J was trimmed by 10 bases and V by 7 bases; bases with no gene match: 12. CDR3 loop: CASNPGQGTDAQYF. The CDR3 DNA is TGTGCCAGCAACCCGGGACAGGGTACGGATGCGCAGTATTTT.

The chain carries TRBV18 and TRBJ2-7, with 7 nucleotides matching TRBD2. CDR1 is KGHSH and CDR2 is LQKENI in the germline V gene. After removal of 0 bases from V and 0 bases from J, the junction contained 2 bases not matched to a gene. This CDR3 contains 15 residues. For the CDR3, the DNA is TGTGCCAGCTCACCACCGAGCGGGACCTCCTACGAGCAGTACTTC. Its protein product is CASSPPSGTSYEQYF.

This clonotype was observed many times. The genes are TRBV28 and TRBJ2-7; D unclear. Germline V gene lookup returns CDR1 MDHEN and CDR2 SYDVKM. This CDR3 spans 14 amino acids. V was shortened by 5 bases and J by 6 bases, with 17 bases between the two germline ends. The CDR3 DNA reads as TGTGCCAGCAGTGGGGTTTCGGTGCCACGCGAGCAGTACTTC. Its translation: CASSGVSVPREQYF.

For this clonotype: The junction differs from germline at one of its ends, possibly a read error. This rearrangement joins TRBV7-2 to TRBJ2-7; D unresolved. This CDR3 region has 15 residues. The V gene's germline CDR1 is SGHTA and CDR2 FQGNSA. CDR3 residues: CASSSIGLGSCEQYF. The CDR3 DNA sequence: TGTGCCAGCAGCTCCATAGGGCTGGGGTCCTGCGAGCAGTACTTC.

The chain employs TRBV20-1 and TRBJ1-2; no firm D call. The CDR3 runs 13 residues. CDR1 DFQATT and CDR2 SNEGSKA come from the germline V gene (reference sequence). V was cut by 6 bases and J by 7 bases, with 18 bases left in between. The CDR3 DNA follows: TGCAGTGCCCTGGACGAGGGAGGAATTGGCTACACCTTC. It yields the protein CSALDEGGIGYTF.

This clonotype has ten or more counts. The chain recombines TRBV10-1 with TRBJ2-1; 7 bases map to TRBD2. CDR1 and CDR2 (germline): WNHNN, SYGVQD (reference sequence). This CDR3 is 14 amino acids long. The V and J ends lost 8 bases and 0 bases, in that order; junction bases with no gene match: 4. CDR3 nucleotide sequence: TGCGCCAGCTCGTCTAGCGGCTCCTACAATGAGCAGTTCTTC. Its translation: CASSSSGSYNEQFF.

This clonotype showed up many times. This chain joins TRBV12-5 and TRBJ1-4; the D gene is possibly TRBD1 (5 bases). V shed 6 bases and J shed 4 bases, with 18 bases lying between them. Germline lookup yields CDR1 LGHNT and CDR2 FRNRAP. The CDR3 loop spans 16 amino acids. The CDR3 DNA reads TGTGCTAGTGGCCCTTCTCCGGGGGGGGTTAATGAAAAACTGTTTTTT. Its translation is CASGPSPGGVNEKLFF.

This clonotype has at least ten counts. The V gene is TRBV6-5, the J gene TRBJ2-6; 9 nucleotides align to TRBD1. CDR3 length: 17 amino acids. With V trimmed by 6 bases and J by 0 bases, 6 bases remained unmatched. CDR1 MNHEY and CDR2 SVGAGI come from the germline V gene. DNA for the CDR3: TGTGCCAGCAGCTCCGGGACAGGGATCTCTGGGGCCAACGTCCTGACTTTC. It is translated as CASSSGTGISGANVLTF.

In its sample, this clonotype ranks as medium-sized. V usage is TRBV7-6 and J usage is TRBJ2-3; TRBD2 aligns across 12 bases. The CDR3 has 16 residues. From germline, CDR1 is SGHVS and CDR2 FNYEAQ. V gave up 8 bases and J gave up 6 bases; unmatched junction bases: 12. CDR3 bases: TGTGCCAGCGCTTCGACTAGCGGGGGAGCCGGGGATACGCAGTATTTT. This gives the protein CASASTSGGAGDTQYF. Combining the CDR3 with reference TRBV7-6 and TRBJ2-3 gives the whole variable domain GAGVSQSPRYKVTKRGQDVALRCDPISGHVSLYWYRQALGQGPEFLTYFNYEAQQDKSGLPNDRFSAERPEGSISTLTIQRTEQRDSAMYRCASASTSGGAGDTQYFGPGTRLTVL.

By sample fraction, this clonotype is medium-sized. The CDR3 is CASSVISGGSGANVLTF. The CDR3 coding sequence is TGTGCCAGCAGTGTCATATCAGGGGGCTCTGGGGCCAACGTCCTGACTTTC. V gene TRBV28 combines with J gene TRBJ2-6, with 7 bases fitting TRBD1. V lost 5 bases, J lost 0 bases, and 7 bases stayed unmatched. The V gene's germline CDR1 is MDHEN and CDR2 SYDVKM. The CDR3 is 17 residues long.

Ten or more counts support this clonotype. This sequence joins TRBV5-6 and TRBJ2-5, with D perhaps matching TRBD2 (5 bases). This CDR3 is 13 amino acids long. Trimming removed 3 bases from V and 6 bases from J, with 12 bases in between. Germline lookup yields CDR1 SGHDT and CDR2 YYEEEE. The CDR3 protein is CASSSGDGKTQYF. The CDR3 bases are TGTGCCAGCAGCTCCGGGGATGGAAAGACCCAGTACTTC.

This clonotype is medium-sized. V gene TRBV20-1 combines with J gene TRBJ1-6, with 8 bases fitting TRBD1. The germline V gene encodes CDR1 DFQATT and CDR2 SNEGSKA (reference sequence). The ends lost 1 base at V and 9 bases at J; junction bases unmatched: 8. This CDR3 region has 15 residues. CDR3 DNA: TGCAGTGCTAGAGCCCGACAGGGGCAGGGTTCACCCCTCCACTTT. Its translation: CSARARQGQGSPLHF.

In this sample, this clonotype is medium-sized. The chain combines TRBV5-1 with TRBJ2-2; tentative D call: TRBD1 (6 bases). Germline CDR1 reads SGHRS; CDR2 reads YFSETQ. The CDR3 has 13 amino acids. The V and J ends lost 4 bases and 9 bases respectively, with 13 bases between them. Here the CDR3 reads CASSTPDSRELFF. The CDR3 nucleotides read TGCGCCAGCAGCACGCCGGACAGTCGGGAGCTGTTTTTT.

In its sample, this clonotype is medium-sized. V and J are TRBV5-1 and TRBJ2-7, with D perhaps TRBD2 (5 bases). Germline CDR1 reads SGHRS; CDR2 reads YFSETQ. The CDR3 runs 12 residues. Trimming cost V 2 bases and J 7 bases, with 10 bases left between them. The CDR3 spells CASSFSGEEQYF. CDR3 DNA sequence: TGCGCCAGCAGCTTCTCCGGGGAAGAGCAGTACTTC.

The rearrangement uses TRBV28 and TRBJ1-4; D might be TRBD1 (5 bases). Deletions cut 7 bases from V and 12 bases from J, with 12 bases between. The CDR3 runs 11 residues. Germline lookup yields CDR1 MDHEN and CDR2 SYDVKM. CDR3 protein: CASTAQGELFF. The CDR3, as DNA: TGTGCCAGCACGGCTCAGGGAGAACTGTTTTTT.

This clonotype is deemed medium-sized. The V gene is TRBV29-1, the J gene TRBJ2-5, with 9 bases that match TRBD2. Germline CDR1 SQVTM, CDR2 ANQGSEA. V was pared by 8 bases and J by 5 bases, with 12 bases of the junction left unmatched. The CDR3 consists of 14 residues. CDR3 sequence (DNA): TGCAGCTCCCGACTAGCGGCCGAGGGGGAGACCCAGTACTTC. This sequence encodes CSSRLAAEGETQYF.

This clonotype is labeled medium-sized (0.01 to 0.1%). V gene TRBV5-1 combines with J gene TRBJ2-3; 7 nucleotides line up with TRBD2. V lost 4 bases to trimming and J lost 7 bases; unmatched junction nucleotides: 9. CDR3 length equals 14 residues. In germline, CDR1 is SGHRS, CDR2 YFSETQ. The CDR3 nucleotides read TGCGCCAGCAGCCCCTCGGGCGGGAGAAATACGCAGTATTTT. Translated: CASSPSGGRNTQYF.

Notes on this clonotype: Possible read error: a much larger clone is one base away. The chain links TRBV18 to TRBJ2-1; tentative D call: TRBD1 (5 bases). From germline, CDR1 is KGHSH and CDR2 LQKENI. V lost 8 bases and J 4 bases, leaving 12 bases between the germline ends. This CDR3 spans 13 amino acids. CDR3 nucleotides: TGTGCCAGCCCAAGGCGACAGTACAATGAGCAGTTCTTC. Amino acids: CASPRRQYNEQFF.

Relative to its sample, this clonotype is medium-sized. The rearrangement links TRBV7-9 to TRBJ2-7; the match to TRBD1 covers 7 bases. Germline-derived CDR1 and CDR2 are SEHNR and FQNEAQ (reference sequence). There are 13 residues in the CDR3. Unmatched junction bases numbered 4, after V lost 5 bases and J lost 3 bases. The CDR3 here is CASSRDSYYEQYF. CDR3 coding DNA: TGTGCCAGCAGCCGGGACAGTTACTACGAGCAGTACTTC.

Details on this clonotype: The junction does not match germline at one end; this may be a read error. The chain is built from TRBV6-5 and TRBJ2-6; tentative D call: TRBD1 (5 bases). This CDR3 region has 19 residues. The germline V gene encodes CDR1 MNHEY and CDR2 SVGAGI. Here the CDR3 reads CASSYWSFKGISGTNVLTF. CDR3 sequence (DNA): TGTGCCAGCAGTTACTGGTCTTTTAAGGGGATCTCTGGGACCAACGTCCTGACTTTC.

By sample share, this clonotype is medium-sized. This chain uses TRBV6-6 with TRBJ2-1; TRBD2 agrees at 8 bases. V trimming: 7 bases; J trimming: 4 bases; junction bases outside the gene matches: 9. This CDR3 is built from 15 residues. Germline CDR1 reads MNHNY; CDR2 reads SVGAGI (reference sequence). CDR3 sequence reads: CASTPYGGGYNEQFF. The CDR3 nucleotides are TGTGCCAGCACCCCATACGGGGGGGGTTACAATGAGCAGTTCTTC.

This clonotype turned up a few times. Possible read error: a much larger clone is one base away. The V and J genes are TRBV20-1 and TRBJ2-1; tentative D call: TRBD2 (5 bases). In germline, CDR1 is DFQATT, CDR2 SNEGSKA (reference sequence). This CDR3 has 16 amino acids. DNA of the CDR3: TGCAGTGCTGGAGATAACCCCACAAGAGGGCTCAATGAGCAGTTCTTC. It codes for CSAGDNPTRGLNEQFF.

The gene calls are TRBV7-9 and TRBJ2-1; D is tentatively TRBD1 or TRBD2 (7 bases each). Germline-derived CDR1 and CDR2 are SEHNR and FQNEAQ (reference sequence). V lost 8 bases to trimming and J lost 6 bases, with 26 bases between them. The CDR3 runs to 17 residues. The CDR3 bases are TGTGCCAGCCCGGAAGGGGGCCGGACTAGGTGGGTCAATGAGCAGTTCTTC. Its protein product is CASPEGGRTRWVNEQFF.